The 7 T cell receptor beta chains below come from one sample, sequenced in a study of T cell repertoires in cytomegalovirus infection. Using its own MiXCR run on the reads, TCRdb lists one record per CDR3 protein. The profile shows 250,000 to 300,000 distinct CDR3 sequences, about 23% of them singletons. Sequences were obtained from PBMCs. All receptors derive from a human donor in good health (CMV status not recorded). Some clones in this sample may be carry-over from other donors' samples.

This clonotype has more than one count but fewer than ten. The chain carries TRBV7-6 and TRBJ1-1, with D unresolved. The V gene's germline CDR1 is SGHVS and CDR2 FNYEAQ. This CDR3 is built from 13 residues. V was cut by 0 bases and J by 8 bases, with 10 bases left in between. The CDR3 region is CASSLALEAEAFF. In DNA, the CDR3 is TGTGCCAGCAGCTTAGCATTGGAAGCAGAAGCTTTCTTT. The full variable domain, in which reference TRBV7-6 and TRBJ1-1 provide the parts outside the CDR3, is GAGVSQSPRYKVTKRGQDVALRCDPISGHVSLYWYRQALGQGPEFLTYFNYEAQQDKSGLPNDRFSAERPEGSISTLTIQRTEQRDSAMYRCASSLALEAEAFFGQGTRLTVV.

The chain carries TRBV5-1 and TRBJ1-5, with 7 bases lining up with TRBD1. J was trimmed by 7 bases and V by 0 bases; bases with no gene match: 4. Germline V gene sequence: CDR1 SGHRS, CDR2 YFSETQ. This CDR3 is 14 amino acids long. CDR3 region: CASSLGQGSQPQHF. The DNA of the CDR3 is TGCGCCAGCAGCTTGGGACAGGGATCCCAGCCCCAGCATTTT. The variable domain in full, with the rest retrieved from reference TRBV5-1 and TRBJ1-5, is KAGVTQTPRYLIKTRGQQVTLSCSPISGHRSVSWYQQTPGQGLQFLFEYFSETQRNKGNFPGRFSGRQFSNSRSEMNVSTLELGDSALYLCASSLGQGSQPQHFGDGTRLSIL.

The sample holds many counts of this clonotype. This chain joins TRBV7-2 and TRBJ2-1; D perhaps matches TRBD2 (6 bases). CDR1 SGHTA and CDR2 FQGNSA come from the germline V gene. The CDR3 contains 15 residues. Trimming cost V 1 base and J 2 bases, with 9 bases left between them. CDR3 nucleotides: TGTGCCAGCAGCTTAGGCGGGGTGACCTACAATGAGCAGTTCTTC. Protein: CASSLGGVTYNEQFF.

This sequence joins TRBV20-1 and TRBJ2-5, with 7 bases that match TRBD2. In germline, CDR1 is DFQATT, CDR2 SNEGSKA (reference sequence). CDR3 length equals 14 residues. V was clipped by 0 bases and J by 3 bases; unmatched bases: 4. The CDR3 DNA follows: TGCAGTGCTAGAGAGGGAGGGCGGGAAGAGACCCAGTACTTC. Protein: CSAREGGREETQYF.

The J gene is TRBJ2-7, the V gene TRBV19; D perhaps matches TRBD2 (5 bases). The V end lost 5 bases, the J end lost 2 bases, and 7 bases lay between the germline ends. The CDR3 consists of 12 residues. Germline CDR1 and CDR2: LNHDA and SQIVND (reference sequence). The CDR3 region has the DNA TGTGCCAGTAGTGTCGGGACCTACGAGCAGTACTTC. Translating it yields CASSVGTYEQYF.

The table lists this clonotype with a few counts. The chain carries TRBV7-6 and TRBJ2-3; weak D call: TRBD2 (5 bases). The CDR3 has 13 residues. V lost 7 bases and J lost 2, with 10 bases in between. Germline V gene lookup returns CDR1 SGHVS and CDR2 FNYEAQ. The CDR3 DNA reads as TGTGCCAGCAATCGGGGAAACACAGATACGCAGTATTTT. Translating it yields CASNRGNTDTQYF.

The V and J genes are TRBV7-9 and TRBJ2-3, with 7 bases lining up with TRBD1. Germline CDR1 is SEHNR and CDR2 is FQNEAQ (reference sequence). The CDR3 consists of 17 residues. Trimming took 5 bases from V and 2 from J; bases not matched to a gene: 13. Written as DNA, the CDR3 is TGTGCCAGCAGCCCTGGTCCGGGACAGCCATTCACAGATACGCAGTATTTT. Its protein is CASSPGPGQPFTDTQYF.